Sequencing of this T cell receptor beta chain was carried out in a study of T cells after yellow fever vaccination. Per germline, CDR1 LNHDA and CDR2 SQIVND (reference sequence). Trimming took 5 bases from V and 4 from J; bases not matched to a gene: 7. The CDR3 sequence is 16 residues long. TCRdb reanalysed the 5' RACE reads using MiXCR and keeps one entry per CDR3 protein. This table holds 120,000 to 150,000 distinct CDR3 sequences, roughly 8% found once. This clonotype has ten or more counts. This receptor was obtained from a man aged 25-45 years who received the YFV17D yellow fever vaccine. The chain links TRBV19 to TRBJ2-2; 10 bases align to TRBD2. Material: CD4+ T cells sorted from PBMCs, obtained 5 days after the yellow fever booster vaccination. The CDR3 here is CASSLLAGVRTGELFF. The CDR3 bases are TGTGCCAGTAGTCTTCTAGCGGGAGTTCGCACCGGGGAGCTGTTTTTT.